The 2 T cell receptor beta chains presented below share a single source sample, sequenced in a study of response to subunit inactivated influenza vaccine. Each CDR3 protein is one row after TCRdb ran MiXCR on the RT-PCR reads. The repertoire includes approximately 500,000 distinct CDR3 sequences, 14% of them detected once, and around 10% sits in the top ten. Source: PBMCs from blood, taken roughly 12 days after vaccination. The receptors derive from a man aged 45-60 years who received an inactivated influenza vaccine.

This clonotype appeared a few times. The rearrangement uses TRBV11-2 and TRBJ1-2; a weak D match, TRBD1 (5 bases). V was clipped by 7 bases and J by 3 bases, with 18 bases between them. Per the germline V gene, CDR1 is SGHAT and CDR2 is FQNNGV. This CDR3 is 15 amino acids long. The CDR3 bases are TGTGCCAGCACCACGCCGTCGCAGGGAGACTATGGCTACACCTTC. As protein: CASTTPSQGDYGYTF.

As for this clonotype: A much larger clone is a single base away; this may be a read error. This rearrangement joins TRBV24-1 to TRBJ1-1; D uncertain. This CDR3 is built from 13 residues. In germline, CDR1 is KGHDR, CDR2 SFDVKD. CDR3 bases: TGTGCCACCAGTGGATACAAGAACACTGAAGTTTTCTTT. Translation: CATSGYKNTEVFF.